A selection of T cell receptor beta chains follows, all from one sample in a study of blood T cell repertoires in COVID-19. The data were produced by immunoSEQ multiplex PCR, yet TCRdb's version contains in-frame clones alone and is incomplete. The sample consists of 200,000 to 250,000 clones, 80% to 90% of them appearing once. The sequencing sample was made of peripheral blood. The receptors stem from a man younger than 45 with active or convalescent COVID-19. The CDR3 runs from the conserved cysteine through the conserved F or W. D genes are given only for firm matches. Clone size is shown for a subset of rows, as once, few, many or a class of expanded clone.

d_gene: TRBD2; abundance: NA; j_gene: TRBJ2-7; v_gene: TRBV18; CDR3aa: CASSPRDYPLYEQYF; CDR3nt: TGTGCCAGCTCACCACGGGACTACCCACTCTACGAGCAGTACTTC
d_gene: NA; abundance: NA; j_gene: TRBJ2-7; v_gene: TRBV6-1; CDR3aa: CASSESQGSTYEQYF; CDR3nt: TGTGCCAGCAGTGAATCCCAGGGCAGCACCTACGAGCAGTACTTC
d_gene: TRBD1; abundance: NA; j_gene: TRBJ1-5; v_gene: TRBV28; CDR3aa: CASRGQELNQPQHF; CDR3nt: TGTGCCAGCAGGGGACAGGAGCTTAATCAGCCCCAGCATTTT
d_gene: TRBD1; abundance: NA; j_gene: TRBJ2-2; v_gene: TRBV18; CDR3aa: CASSPWDRSGELFF; CDR3nt: TGTGCCAGCTCACCTTGGGACAGGTCCGGGGAGCTGTTTTTT
d_gene: NA; abundance: NA; j_gene: TRBJ2-2; v_gene: TRBV7-2; CDR3aa: CASSQGRTGELFF; CDR3nt: TGTGCCAGCAGCCAAGGGAGAACCGGGGAGCTGTTTTTT
d_gene: TRBD2; abundance: few; j_gene: TRBJ2-1; v_gene: TRBV18; CDR3aa: CASSLAGYNEQFF; CDR3nt: TGTGCCAGCTCACTAGCGGGGTACAATGAGCAGTTCTTC
d_gene: NA; abundance: NA; j_gene: TRBJ1-5; v_gene: TRBV6-5; CDR3aa: CASSYGGGSNQPQHF; CDR3nt: TGTGCCAGCAGTTACGGGGGCGGGAGCAATCAGCCCCAGCATTTT
d_gene: NA; abundance: NA; j_gene: TRBJ2-3; v_gene: TRBV6-5; CDR3aa: CASRSVDGSYTQYF; CDR3nt: TGTGCCAGCAGGTCGGTAGACGGGTCGTATACGCAGTATTTT
d_gene: NA; abundance: once; j_gene: TRBJ2-1; v_gene: TRBV11-2; CDR3aa: CASSLGWERNEQFF; CDR3nt: TGTGCCAGCAGCTTAGGGTGGGAGAGGAATGAGCAGTTCTTC
d_gene: NA; abundance: NA; j_gene: TRBJ1-1; v_gene: TRBV29-1; CDR3aa: CSGTGLNTEAFF; CDR3nt: TGCAGCGGTACAGGGTTAAACACTGAAGCTTTCTTT
d_gene: NA; abundance: few; j_gene: TRBJ1-1; v_gene: TRBV4-2; CDR3aa: CASSRMGSGDAEAFF; CDR3nt: TGTGCCAGCAGTCGCATGGGGTCGGGGGACGCTGAAGCTTTCTTT
d_gene: NA; abundance: NA; j_gene: TRBJ2-3; v_gene: TRBV7-3; CDR3aa: CANSLTAGTDTQYF; CDR3nt: TGTGCCAACAGCTTAACGGCGGGCACAGATACGCAGTATTTT
d_gene: TRBD1; abundance: NA; j_gene: TRBJ2-6; v_gene: TRBV14; CDR3aa: CASSARGHGANVLTF; CDR3nt: TGTGCCAGCAGCGCCAGGGGGCATGGGGCCAACGTCCTGACTTTC
d_gene: NA; abundance: NA; j_gene: TRBJ1-3; v_gene: TRBV6-6; CDR3aa: CASLGGSGNTIYF; CDR3nt: TGTGCCAGCTTGGGAGGCTCTGGAAACACCATATATTTT
d_gene: NA; abundance: NA; j_gene: TRBJ2-7; v_gene: TRBV11-1; CDR3aa: CASSFQALNPSEQYF; CDR3nt: TGTGCCAGCAGCTTTCAGGCCCTCAACCCCTCCGAGCAGTACTTC
d_gene: NA; abundance: NA; j_gene: TRBJ2-1; v_gene: TRBV27; CDR3aa: CASSLDGRRSSYNEQFF; CDR3nt: TGTGCCAGCAGTTTAGACGGACGGAGGAGCTCCTACAATGAGCAGTTCTTC
d_gene: NA; abundance: NA; j_gene: TRBJ1-2; v_gene: TRBV6-5; CDR3aa: CASSWRGGYTF; CDR3nt: TGTGCCAGCAGTTGGCGGGGGGGCTACACCTTC
d_gene: NA; abundance: NA; j_gene: TRBJ1-1; v_gene: TRBV5-4; CDR3aa: CASSLSTVNTEAFF; CDR3nt: TGTGCCAGCAGCTTGTCAACAGTGAACACTGAAGCTTTCTTT
d_gene: NA; abundance: NA; j_gene: TRBJ2-7; v_gene: TRBV27; CDR3aa: CASSFTGVLSYEQYF; CDR3nt: TGTGCCAGCAGTTTTACGGGAGTCCTCTCCTACGAGCAGTACTTC
d_gene: TRBD1; abundance: NA; j_gene: TRBJ1-2; v_gene: TRBV28; CDR3aa: CASSLDRNYGYTF; CDR3nt: TGTGCCAGCAGTTTGGACAGGAACTATGGCTACACCTTC
d_gene: TRBD1; abundance: NA; j_gene: TRBJ1-1; v_gene: TRBV7-2; CDR3aa: CASRLGTVTEAFF; CDR3nt: TGTGCCAGCAGGCTAGGGACAGTCACTGAAGCTTTCTTT
d_gene: NA; abundance: NA; j_gene: TRBJ1-5; v_gene: TRBV13; CDR3aa: CASSFWGAGEPQHF; CDR3nt: TGTGCCAGCAGCTTTTGGGGGGCGGGGGAGCCCCAGCATTTT
d_gene: NA; abundance: NA; j_gene: TRBJ2-3; v_gene: TRBV6-5; CDR3aa: CASAQTNTDTQYF; CDR3nt: TGTGCCAGCGCACAGACCAACACAGATACGCAGTATTTT
d_gene: NA; abundance: NA; j_gene: TRBJ1-2; v_gene: TRBV6-5; CDR3aa: CAIETQANYGYTF; CDR3nt: TGTGCCATAGAAACCCAAGCTAACTATGGCTACACCTTC
d_gene: NA; abundance: NA; j_gene: TRBJ2-6; v_gene: TRBV27; CDR3aa: CASGTHRGPGANVLTF; CDR3nt: TGTGCCAGCGGGACTCACAGGGGTCCTGGGGCCAACGTCCTGACTTTC
d_gene: NA; abundance: NA; j_gene: TRBJ1-2; v_gene: TRBV4-1; CDR3aa: CASSQGSGLNYGYTF; CDR3nt: TGCGCCAGCAGCCAAGGTTCAGGCCTTAACTATGGCTACACCTTC
d_gene: TRBD2; abundance: NA; j_gene: TRBJ2-1; v_gene: TRBV19; CDR3aa: CASSIASGSDEQFF; CDR3nt: TGTGCCAGTAGTATAGCTAGCGGGAGCGATGAGCAGTTCTTC
d_gene: NA; abundance: NA; j_gene: TRBJ2-1; v_gene: TRBV11-2; CDR3aa: CASSLGILAVEQFF; CDR3nt: TGTGCCAGCAGCTTAGGAATCTTGGCGGTTGAGCAGTTCTTC
d_gene: TRBD1; abundance: NA; j_gene: TRBJ2-1; v_gene: TRBV5-1; CDR3aa: CASSFLTGNNEQFF; CDR3nt: TGCGCCAGCAGCTTCTTGACAGGGAACAATGAGCAGTTCTTC
d_gene: NA; abundance: NA; j_gene: TRBJ1-1; v_gene: TRBV9; CDR3aa: CASSPRTVNTEAFF; CDR3nt: TGTGCCAGCAGCCCTCGGACAGTGAACACTGAAGCTTTCTTT
d_gene: TRBD2; abundance: once; j_gene: TRBJ2-1; v_gene: TRBV11-3; CDR3aa: CASSLDGTSGDLQFF; CDR3nt: TGTGCCAGCAGCTTAGACGGGACTAGCGGGGATTTACAGTTCTTC
d_gene: NA; abundance: NA; j_gene: TRBJ2-7; v_gene: TRBV28; CDR3aa: CASSSRGAPPYEQYF; CDR3nt: TGTGCCAGCAGTTCCCGGGGGGCCCCTCCCTACGAGCAGTACTTC
d_gene: TRBD1; abundance: NA; j_gene: TRBJ1-3; v_gene: TRBV5-1; CDR3aa: CASSISPGGGNTIYF; CDR3nt: TGCGCCAGCAGCATAAGCCCAGGGGGTGGAAACACCATATATTTT
d_gene: NA; abundance: once; j_gene: TRBJ2-1; v_gene: TRBV21-1; CDR3aa: CASSSRDKPTYNEQFF; CDR3nt: TGTGCCAGCAGCTCAAGGGACAAACCCACCTACAATGAGCAGTTCTTC
d_gene: TRBD1; abundance: few; j_gene: TRBJ1-6; v_gene: TRBV27; CDR3aa: CASSLTGGRSPLHF; CDR3nt: TGTGCCAGCAGTTTAACAGGGGGCAGGTCACCCCTCCACTTT
d_gene: NA; abundance: NA; j_gene: TRBJ2-5; v_gene: TRBV11-3; CDR3aa: CASSLDSGSQYF; CDR3nt: TGTGCCAGCAGCTTAGATTCCGGGAGCCAGTACTTC
d_gene: TRBD1; abundance: once; j_gene: TRBJ1-4; v_gene: TRBV5-1; CDR3aa: CASRTGLSEKLFF; CDR3nt: TGCGCCAGTAGGACAGGGCTAAGTGAAAAACTGTTTTTT
d_gene: NA; abundance: once; j_gene: TRBJ1-2; v_gene: TRBV28; CDR3aa: CASSLSGPRGYTF; CDR3nt: TGTGCCAGCAGCCTATCTGGGCCTCGGGGCTACACCTTC
d_gene: NA; abundance: few; j_gene: TRBJ2-1; v_gene: TRBV5-4; CDR3aa: CASSLTPYNEQFF; CDR3nt: TGTGCCAGCAGCCTCACTCCCTACAATGAGCAGTTCTTC
d_gene: NA; abundance: NA; j_gene: TRBJ2-3; v_gene: TRBV24-1; CDR3aa: CATSAPGQGTDTQYF; CDR3nt: TGTGCCACCAGTGCCCCAGGCCAGGGCACAGATACGCAGTATTTT
d_gene: TRBD1; abundance: NA; j_gene: TRBJ2-7; v_gene: TRBV28; CDR3aa: CASSFFPGGPPYEQYF; CDR3nt: TGTGCCAGCAGTTTCTTCCCAGGGGGACCGCCCTACGAGCAGTACTTC
d_gene: NA; abundance: NA; j_gene: TRBJ1-6; v_gene: TRBV6-5; CDR3aa: CASSYTQGSPLHF; CDR3nt: TGTGCCAGCAGTTACACCCAGGGGTCACCCCTCCACTTT
d_gene: TRBD1; abundance: NA; j_gene: TRBJ1-1; v_gene: TRBV27; CDR3aa: CASSLWGDRNTEAFF; CDR3nt: TGTGCCAGCAGTTTATGGGGGGACAGGAACACTGAAGCTTTCTTT
d_gene: NA; abundance: NA; j_gene: TRBJ1-3; v_gene: TRBV3-1/TRBV3-2; CDR3aa: CASSQEGPGARNTIYF; CDR3nt: TGTGCCAGCAGCCAAGAAGGTCCAGGGGCACGAAACACCATATATTTT
d_gene: NA; abundance: once; j_gene: TRBJ1-2; v_gene: TRBV6-2/TRBV6-3; CDR3aa: CASSSQINYGYTF; CDR3nt: TGTGCCAGCAGTTCTCAGATTAACTATGGCTACACCTTC
d_gene: TRBD1; abundance: few; j_gene: TRBJ1-5; v_gene: TRBV7-9; CDR3aa: CASSHSGQGFNQPQHF; CDR3nt: TGTGCCAGCAGTCATAGCGGACAGGGATTCAATCAGCCCCAGCATTTT
d_gene: TRBD1; abundance: NA; j_gene: TRBJ2-7; v_gene: TRBV28; CDR3aa: CASSPPGQGAYEQYF; CDR3nt: TGTGCCAGCAGTCCCCCGGGACAGGGGGCGTACGAGCAGTACTTC
d_gene: TRBD1; abundance: once; j_gene: TRBJ2-6; v_gene: TRBV19; CDR3aa: CATRYSTGALHVLTF; CDR3nt: TGTGCCACACGTTATTCGACAGGGGCCCTCCACGTCCTGACTTTC
d_gene: TRBD1; abundance: NA; j_gene: TRBJ2-7; v_gene: TRBV3-1/TRBV3-2; CDR3aa: CASSAGTGRYEQYF; CDR3nt: TGTGCCAGCAGTGCCGGGACAGGGAGGTACGAGCAGTACTTC
d_gene: TRBD1; abundance: NA; j_gene: TRBJ1-5; v_gene: TRBV7-2; CDR3aa: CASSLRTGINQPQHF; CDR3nt: TGTGCCAGCAGCTTACGGACAGGGATCAATCAGCCCCAGCATTTT
d_gene: NA; abundance: NA; j_gene: TRBJ2-5; v_gene: TRBV7-9; CDR3aa: CASSLQGFQETQYF; CDR3nt: TGTGCCAGCAGTTTACAGGGTTTCCAAGAGACCCAGTACTTC
d_gene: NA; abundance: NA; j_gene: TRBJ2-5; v_gene: TRBV5-5; CDR3aa: CASSYDSWETQYF; CDR3nt: TGTGCCAGCAGCTATGACAGTTGGGAGACCCAGTACTTC
d_gene: TRBD1; abundance: NA; j_gene: TRBJ1-5; v_gene: TRBV5-8; CDR3aa: CASSSTGGAGVNQPQHF; CDR3nt: TGTGCCAGCAGCTCTACAGGGGGCGCTGGGGTTAATCAGCCCCAGCATTTT
d_gene: NA; abundance: NA; j_gene: TRBJ2-7; v_gene: TRBV29-1; CDR3aa: CSVAGGDYEQYF; CDR3nt: TGCAGCGTTGCTGGCGGGGATTACGAGCAGTACTTC
d_gene: NA; abundance: NA; j_gene: TRBJ1-6; v_gene: TRBV3-1/TRBV3-2; CDR3aa: CASRRDIHFIRVVDSPLHF; CDR3nt: TGTGCCAGCAGACGTGATATCCATTTTATCCGGGTGGTGGATTCACCCCTCCACTTT